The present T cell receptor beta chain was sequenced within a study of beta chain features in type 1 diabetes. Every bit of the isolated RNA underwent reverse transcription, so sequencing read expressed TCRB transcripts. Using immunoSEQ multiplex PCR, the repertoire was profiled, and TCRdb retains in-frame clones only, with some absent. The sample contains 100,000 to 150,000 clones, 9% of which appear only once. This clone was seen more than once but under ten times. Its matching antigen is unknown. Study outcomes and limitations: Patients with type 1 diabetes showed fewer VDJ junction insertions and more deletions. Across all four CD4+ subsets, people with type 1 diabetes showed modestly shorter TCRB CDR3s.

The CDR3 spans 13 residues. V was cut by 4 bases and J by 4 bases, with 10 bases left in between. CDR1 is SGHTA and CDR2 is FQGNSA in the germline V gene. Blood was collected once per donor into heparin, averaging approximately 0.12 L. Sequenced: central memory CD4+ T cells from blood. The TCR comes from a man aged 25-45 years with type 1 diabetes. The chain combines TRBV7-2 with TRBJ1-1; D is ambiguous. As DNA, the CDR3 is TGTGCCAGCAGCTCGGGTTTGGGCACTGAAGCTTTCTTT. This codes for CASSSGLGTEAFF.